The sequence of this TCR beta chain was determined in a study of shared clonotypes between healthy human individuals. Naive CD8 cells lacked CD45RO and underwent positive selection for CCR7, leaving out terminally differentiated effector memory CD45RA+ cells. This clone was found once. The CDR3 runs 14 residues. J was trimmed by 8 bases and V by 5 bases; bases with no gene match: 8. Germline V gene data show CDR1 as SGHKS and CDR2 as YYEKEE (reference sequence). Once extracted for a subset, genomic DNA was divided evenly among several immunoSEQ plates. The repertoire was sequenced with immunoSEQ multiplex PCR; TCRdb's copy has only in-frame clones and lacks some. Among just over 2,000,000 clones listed, around 96% were seen once.

The sequenced sample was naive CD8+ T cells sorted from blood. This chain connects TRBV5-5 to TRBJ2-1, with TRBD2 identical over 9 bases. This receptor was identified in a man aged 18 to 30 in good health. CDR3 region: CASRVVAGVYEQFF. The CDR3 DNA follows: TGTGCCAGCAGGGTGGTAGCGGGAGTATATGAGCAGTTCTTC. The full variable domain, completed using reference TRBV5-5 and TRBJ2-1, is DAGVTQSPTHLIKTRGQQVTLRCSPISGHKSVSWYQQVLGQGPQFIFQYYEKEERGRGNFPDRFSARQFPNYSSELNVNALLLGDSALYLCASRVVAGVYEQFFGPGTRLTVL.